This T cell receptor (beta chain) was captured in a study of PD-1 blockade in classical Hodgkin lymphoma. The CDR3 is 15 amino acids. CDR1 is KGHSH, CDR2 LQKENI, per germline. Trimming removed 2 bases at V and 4 bases at J, with 14 bases between. Data came from immunoSEQ multiplex PCR; TCRdb stores just in-frame clones and leaves some out. The data show around 65,000 clones, with approximately 90% seen just once and roughly an eighth held by the top ten. Findings and caveats of the study: Prior to therapy, complete responders displayed diversity much like that of newly diagnosed patients.

This clone was detected only once. The antigen is unknown. All patients relapsed after autologous stem cell transplantation, and brentuximab vedotin exposure varied. The rearrangement uses TRBV18 and TRBJ1-1; a weak D match, TRBD1 (5 bases). Here the sequenced sample was peripheral blood mononuclear cells (PBMCs), taken at baseline. The receptor comes from a human donor with classical Hodgkin lymphoma. CDR3 amino acids: CASSPLQERGTEAFF. As DNA, the CDR3 is TGTGCCAGCTCACCATTACAGGAACGAGGCACTGAAGCTTTCTTT.